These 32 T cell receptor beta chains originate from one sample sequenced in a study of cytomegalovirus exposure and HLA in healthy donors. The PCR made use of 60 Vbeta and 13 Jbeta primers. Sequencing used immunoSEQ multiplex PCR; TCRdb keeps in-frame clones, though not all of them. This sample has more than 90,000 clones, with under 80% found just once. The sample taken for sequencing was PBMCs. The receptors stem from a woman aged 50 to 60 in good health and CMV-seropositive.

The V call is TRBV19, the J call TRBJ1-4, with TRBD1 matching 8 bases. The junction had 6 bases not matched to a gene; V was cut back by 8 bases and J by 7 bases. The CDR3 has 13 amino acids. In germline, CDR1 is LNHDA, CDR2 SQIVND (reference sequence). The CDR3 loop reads CASGGQAGEKLFF. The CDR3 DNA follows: TGTGCCAGTGGGGGACAGGCGGGTGAAAAACTGTTTTTT.

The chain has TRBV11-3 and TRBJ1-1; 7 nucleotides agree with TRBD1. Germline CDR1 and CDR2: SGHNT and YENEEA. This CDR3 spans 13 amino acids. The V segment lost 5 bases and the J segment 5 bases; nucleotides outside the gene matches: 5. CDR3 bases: TGTGCCAGCAGCCTCAGGGGGGTGACTGAAGCTTTCTTT. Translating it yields CASSLRGVTEAFF.

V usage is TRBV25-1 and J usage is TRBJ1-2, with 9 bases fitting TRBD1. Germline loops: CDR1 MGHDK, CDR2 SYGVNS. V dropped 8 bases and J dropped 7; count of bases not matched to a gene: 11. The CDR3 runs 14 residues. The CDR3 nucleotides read TGTGCCAGCCGTCTGGGACAGGGACCCTCTGGCTACACCTTC. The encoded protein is CASRLGQGPSGYTF.

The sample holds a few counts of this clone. The CDR3, as DNA: TGTGCCAGCAGTTATGAGGGTAGAGATGGCTACACCTTC. This encodes CASSYEGRDGYTF. The chain links TRBV6-5 to TRBJ1-2; D not resolved. CDR3 size: 13 residues. Per germline, CDR1 MNHEY and CDR2 SVGAGI. Trimming shortened V by 3 bases and J by 6 bases, and 11 bases separated the two germline ends.

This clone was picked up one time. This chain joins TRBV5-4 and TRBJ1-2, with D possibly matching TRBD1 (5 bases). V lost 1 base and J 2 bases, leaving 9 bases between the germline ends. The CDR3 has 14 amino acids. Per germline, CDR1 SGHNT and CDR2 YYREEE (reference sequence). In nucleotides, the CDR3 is TGTGCCAGCAGCTTGAGCCAGGGAAACTATGGCTACACCTTC. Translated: CASSLSQGNYGYTF.

CDR3 region: CASSDTRYGYTF. DNA for the CDR3: TGTGCCAGTAGTGACACTCGGTATGGCTACACCTTC. V gene TRBV19 combines with J gene TRBJ1-2; D gene ambiguous. The CDR3 runs to 12 residues. Germline V gene sequence: CDR1 LNHDA, CDR2 SQIVND (reference sequence). Trimming left V 5 bases short and J 5 bases short, with 9 bases between.

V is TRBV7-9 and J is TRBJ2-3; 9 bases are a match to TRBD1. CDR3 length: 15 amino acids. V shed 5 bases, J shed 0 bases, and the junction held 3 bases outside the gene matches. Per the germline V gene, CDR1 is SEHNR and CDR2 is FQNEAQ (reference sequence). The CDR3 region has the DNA TGTGCCAGCAGCCGTGGACAGGGGAGCACAGATACGCAGTATTTT. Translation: CASSRGQGSTDTQYF.

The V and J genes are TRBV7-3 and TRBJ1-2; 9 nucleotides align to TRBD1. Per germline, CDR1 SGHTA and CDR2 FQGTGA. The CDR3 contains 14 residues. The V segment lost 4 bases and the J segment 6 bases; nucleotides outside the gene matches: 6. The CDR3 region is CASSSTGGGDGYTF. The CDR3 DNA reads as TGTGCCAGCAGCTCGACAGGGGGAGGCGATGGCTACACCTTC.

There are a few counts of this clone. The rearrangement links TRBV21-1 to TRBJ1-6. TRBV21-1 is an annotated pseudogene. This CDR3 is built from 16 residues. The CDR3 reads CASSNTRSSYNSPLHF. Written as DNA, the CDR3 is TGTGCCAGCAGCAACACCCGGAGCTCCTATAATTCACCCCTCCACTTT.

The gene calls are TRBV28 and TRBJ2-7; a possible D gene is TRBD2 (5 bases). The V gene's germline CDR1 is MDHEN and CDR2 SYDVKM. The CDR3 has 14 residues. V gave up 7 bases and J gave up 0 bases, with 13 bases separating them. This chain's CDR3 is CASNNRESSYEQYF. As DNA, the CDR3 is TGTGCCAGCAACAACCGGGAAAGCTCCTACGAGCAGTACTTC. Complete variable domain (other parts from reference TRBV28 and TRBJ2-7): DVKVTQSSRYLVKRTGEKVFLECVQDMDHENMFWYRQDPGLGLRLIYFSYDVKMKEKGDIPEGYSVSREKKERFSLILESASTNQTSMYLCASNNRESSYEQYFGPGTRLTVT.

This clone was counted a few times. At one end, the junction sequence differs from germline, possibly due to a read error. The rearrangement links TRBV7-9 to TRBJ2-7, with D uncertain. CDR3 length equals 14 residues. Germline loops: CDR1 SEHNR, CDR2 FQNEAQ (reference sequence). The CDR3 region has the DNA TGTGCCAGCAGATTAGGAGAGAGCTCCTACGAGCAGTACTTC. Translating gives CASRLGESSYEQYF.

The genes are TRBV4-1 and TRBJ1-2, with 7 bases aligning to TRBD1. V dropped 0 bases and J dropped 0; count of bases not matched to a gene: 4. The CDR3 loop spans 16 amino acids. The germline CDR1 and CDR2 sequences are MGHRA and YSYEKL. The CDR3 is CASSQDPQGANYGYTF. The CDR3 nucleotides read TGCGCCAGCAGCCAAGATCCCCAGGGGGCTAACTATGGCTACACCTTC.

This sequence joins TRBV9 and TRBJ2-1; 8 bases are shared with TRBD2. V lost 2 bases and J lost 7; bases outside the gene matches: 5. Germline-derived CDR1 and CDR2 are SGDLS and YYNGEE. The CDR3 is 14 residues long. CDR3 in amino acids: CASSVAQRENEQFF. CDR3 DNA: TGTGCCAGCAGCGTTGCCCAGCGGGAGAATGAGCAGTTCTTC. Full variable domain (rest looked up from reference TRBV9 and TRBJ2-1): DSGVTQTPKHLITATGQRVTLRCSPRSGDLSVYWYQQSLDQGLQFLIQYYNGEERAKGNILERFSAQQFPDLHSELNLSSLELGDSALYFCASSVAQRENEQFFGPGTRLTVL.

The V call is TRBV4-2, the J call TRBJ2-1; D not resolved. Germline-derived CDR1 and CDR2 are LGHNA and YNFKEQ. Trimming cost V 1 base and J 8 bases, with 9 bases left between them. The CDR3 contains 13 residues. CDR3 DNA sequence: TGTGCCAGCAGCCAAGGCGAGGTGGATGAGCAGTTCTTC. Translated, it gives CASSQGEVDEQFF.

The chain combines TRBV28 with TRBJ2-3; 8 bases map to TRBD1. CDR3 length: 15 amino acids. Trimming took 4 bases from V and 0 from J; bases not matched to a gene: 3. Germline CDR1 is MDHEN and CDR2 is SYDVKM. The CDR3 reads CASSSRGLSTDTQYF. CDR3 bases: TGTGCCAGCAGTTCCAGGGGGCTCAGCACAGATACGCAGTATTTT.

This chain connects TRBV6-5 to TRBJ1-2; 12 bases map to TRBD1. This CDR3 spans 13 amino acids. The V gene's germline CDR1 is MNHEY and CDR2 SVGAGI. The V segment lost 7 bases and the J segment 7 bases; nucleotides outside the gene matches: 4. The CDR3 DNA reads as TGTGCCAGCAAGGGACAGGGGGCTGTTGGCTACACCTTC. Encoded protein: CASKGQGAVGYTF.

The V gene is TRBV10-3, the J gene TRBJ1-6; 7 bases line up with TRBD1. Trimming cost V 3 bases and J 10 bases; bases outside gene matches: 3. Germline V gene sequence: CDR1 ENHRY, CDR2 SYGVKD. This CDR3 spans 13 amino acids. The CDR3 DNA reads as TGTGCCATCAGTGAAGGGGGCAACTCACCCCTCCACTTT. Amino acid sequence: CAISEGGNSPLHF.

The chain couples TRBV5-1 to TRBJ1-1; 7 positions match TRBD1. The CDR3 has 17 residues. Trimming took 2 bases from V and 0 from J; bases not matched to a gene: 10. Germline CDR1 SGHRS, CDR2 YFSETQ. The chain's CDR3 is CASSFTGTDLMNTEAFF. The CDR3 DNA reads TGCGCCAGCAGCTTCACCGGGACAGACCTAATGAACACTGAAGCTTTCTTT.

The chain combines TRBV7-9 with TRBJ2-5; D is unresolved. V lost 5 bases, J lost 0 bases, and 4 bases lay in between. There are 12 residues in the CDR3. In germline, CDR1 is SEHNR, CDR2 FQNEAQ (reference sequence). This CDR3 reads CASSQYQETQYF. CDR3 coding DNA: TGTGCCAGCAGCCAGTACCAAGAGACCCAGTACTTC.

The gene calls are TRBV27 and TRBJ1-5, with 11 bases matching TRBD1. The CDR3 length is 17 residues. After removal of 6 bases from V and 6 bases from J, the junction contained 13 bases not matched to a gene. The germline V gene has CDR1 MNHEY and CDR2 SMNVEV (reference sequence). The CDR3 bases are TGTGCCAGCAGCAGCACCCCCCCGGGACAGGGGGGTCAGCCCCAGCATTTT. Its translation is CASSSTPPGQGGQPQHF.

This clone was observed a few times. The chain's CDR3 is CASSFAVGPGELFF. For the CDR3, the DNA is TGTGCCAGCAGCTTTGCCGTGGGGCCCGGGGAGCTGTTTTTT. This chain uses TRBV7-2 with TRBJ2-2; tentatively, D is TRBD1 (5 bases). V was clipped by 3 bases and J by 6 bases, with 11 bases between them. Germline-derived CDR1 and CDR2 are SGHTA and FQGNSA. The CDR3 sequence is 14 residues long.

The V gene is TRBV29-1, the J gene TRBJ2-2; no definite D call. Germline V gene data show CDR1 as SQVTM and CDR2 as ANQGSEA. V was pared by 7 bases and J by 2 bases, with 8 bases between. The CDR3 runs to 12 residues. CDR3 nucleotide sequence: TGCAGCGGAAGTAGAAACACCGGGGAGCTGTTTTTT. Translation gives CSGSRNTGELFF.

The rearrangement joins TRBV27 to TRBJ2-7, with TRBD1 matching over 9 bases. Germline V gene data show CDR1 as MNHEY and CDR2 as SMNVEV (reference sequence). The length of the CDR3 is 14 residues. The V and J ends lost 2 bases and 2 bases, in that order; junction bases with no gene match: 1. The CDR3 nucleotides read TGTGCCAGCAGTTTAAACAGGGGGCCCTACGAGCAGTACTTC. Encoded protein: CASSLNRGPYEQYF.

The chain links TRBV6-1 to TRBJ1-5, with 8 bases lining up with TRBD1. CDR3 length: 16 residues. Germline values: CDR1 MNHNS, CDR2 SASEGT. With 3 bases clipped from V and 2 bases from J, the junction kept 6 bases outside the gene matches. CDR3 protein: CASSDRQGLGNQPQHF. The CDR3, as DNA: TGTGCCAGCAGTGATCGACAGGGGTTAGGCAATCAGCCCCAGCATTTT.

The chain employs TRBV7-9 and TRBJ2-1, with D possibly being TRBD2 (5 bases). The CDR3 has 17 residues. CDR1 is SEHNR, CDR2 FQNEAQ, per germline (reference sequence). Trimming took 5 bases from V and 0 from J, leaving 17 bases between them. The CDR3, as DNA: TGTGCCAGCAGCCCGAGTCGTTCGGGGAACTCCTACAATGAGCAGTTCTTC. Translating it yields CASSPSRSGNSYNEQFF. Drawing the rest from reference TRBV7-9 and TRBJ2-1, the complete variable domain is DTGVSQNPRHKITKRGQNVTFRCDPISEHNRLYWYRQTLGQGPEFLTYFQNEAQLEKSRLLSDRFSAERPKGSFSTLEIQRTEQGDSAMYLCASSPSRSGNSYNEQFFGPGTRLTVL.

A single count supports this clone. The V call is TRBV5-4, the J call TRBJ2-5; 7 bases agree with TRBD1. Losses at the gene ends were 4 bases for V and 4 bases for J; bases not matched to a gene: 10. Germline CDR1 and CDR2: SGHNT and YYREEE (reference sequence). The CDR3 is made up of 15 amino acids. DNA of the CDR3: TGTGCCAGCAGCACGCTCCGGGACAGAGGAGAGACCCAGTACTTC. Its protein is CASSTLRDRGETQYF.

For the CDR3, the DNA is TGTGCCAGCAGTTACACTAGCGGGAGCTCCTACGAGCAGTACTTC. Protein sequence: CASSYTSGSSYEQYF. V gene TRBV6-6 combines with J gene TRBJ2-7; 11 bases match TRBD2. With 2 bases clipped from V and 0 bases from J, the junction kept 0 bases outside the gene matches. The CDR3 has 15 residues. Germline assignment: CDR1 MNHNY and CDR2 SVGAGI (reference sequence).

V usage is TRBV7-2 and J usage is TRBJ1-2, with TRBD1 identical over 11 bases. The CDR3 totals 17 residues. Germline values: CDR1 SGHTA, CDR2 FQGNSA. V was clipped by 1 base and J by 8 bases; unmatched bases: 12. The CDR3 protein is CASSLEGFAGQGDGYTF. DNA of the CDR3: TGTGCCAGCAGCTTAGAGGGGTTTGCGGGACAGGGGGACGGCTACACCTTC.

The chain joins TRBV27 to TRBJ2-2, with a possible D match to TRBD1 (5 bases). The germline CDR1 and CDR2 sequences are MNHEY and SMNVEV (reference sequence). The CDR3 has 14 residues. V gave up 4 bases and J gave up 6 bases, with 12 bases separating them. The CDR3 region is CASSSGPEPGELFF. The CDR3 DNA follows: TGTGCCAGCAGTTCAGGGCCGGAACCCGGGGAGCTGTTTTTT.

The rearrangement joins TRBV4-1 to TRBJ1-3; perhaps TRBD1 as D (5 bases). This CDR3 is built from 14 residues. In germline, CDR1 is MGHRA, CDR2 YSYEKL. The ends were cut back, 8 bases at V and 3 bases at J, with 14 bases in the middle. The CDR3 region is CASGAGEIGNTIYF. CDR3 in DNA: TGCGCCAGCGGTGCGGGGGAGATTGGAAACACCATATATTTT.

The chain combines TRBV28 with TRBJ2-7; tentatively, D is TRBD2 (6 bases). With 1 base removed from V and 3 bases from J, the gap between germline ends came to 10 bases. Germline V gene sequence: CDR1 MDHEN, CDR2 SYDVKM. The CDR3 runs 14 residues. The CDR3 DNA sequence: TGTGCCAGCAGTTTATACTCCGGGGGCTACGAGCAGTACTTC. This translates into CASSLYSGGYEQYF.

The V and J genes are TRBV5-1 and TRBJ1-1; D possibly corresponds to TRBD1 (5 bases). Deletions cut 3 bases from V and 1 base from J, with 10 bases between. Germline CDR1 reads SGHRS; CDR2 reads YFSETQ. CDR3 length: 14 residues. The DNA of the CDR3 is TGCGCCAGCAGCTCCTACGGACAGAACACTGAAGCTTTCTTT. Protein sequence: CASSSYGQNTEAFF. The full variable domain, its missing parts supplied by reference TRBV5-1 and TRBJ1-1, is KAGVTQTPRYLIKTRGQQVTLSCSPISGHRSVSWYQQTPGQGLQFLFEYFSETQRNKGNFPGRFSGRQFSNSRSEMNVSTLELGDSALYLCASSSYGQNTEAFFGQGTRLTVV.